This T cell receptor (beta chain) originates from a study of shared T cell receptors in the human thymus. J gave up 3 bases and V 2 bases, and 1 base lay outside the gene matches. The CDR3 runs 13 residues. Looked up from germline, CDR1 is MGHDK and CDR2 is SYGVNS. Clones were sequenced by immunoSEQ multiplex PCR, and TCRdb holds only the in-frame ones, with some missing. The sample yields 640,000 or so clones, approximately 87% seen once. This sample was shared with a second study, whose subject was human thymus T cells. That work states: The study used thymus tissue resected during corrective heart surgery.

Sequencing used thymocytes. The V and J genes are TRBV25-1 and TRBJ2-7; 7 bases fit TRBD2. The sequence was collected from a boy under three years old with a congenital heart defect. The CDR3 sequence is CASSEGRGYEQYF. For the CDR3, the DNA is TGTGCCAGCAGTGAAGGGAGGGGCTACGAGCAGTACTTC.